This passage covers 27 T cell receptor beta chains from one sample sequenced in a study of shared clonotypes between healthy human individuals (TCRdb year 2020). Library generation was performed with the immunoSEQ multiplex PCR assay. TCRdb re-hosts the immuneACCESS table, in-frame sequences only. Its copies lack some clones; in the studies checked, an unresolved V gene accounts for under half of them, and the cause for the rest is not known. This sample has about 2.5 million clones in its table, and 80% to 95% of those were observed once. Clones ranked in the top ten supply 0.3% to 0.45% of the sample. The sample consisted of naive CD4+ T cells from PBMCs. The sample's cell subset or site label, decoded: CD45RA+ positively selected. The receptors here all came from a man aged 18 to 29 in good health. Some clones in this sample may be carry-over from other donors' samples.

This chain links TRBV25-1 with TRBJ2-1; D is ambiguous. Trimming took 4 bases from V and 5 from J, leaving 21 bases between them. Germline-derived CDR1 and CDR2 are MGHDK and SYGVNS. CDR3 length equals 17 residues. CDR3 region: CASSGLPSKTLHNEQFF. CDR3 coding DNA: TGTGCCAGCAGTGGACTCCCATCCAAGACCCTACACAATGAGCAGTTCTTC.

In regard to this clone: Other DNA sequences in this specimen translate into the identical CDR3. J is TRBJ2-3 and V is TRBV18; possibly TRBD2 for D (5 bases). In germline, CDR1 is KGHSH, CDR2 LQKENI. The CDR3 loop spans 14 amino acids. The ends were cut back, 3 bases at V and 0 bases at J, with 7 bases in the middle. The CDR3 region is CASSPSGSTDTQYF. The CDR3 region has the DNA TGTGCCAGCTCACCGAGCGGTAGCACAGATACGCAGTATTTT.

V usage is TRBV28 and J usage is TRBJ2-1, with 8 positions matching TRBD2. Losses at the gene ends were 3 bases for V and 3 bases for J; bases not matched to a gene: 7. Germline V gene sequence: CDR1 MDHEN, CDR2 SYDVKM. This CDR3 is built from 16 residues. CDR3 amino acids: CASSFPTSGDYNEQFF. The CDR3 nucleotides are TGTGCCAGCAGTTTTCCAACTAGCGGAGACTACAATGAGCAGTTCTTC.

The chain uses TRBV5-6 and TRBJ1-2, with D perhaps matching TRBD1 (6 bases). Germline CDR1 and CDR2: SGHDT and YYEEEE. V lost 4 bases, J lost 8 bases, and 15 bases lay in between. This CDR3 region has 13 residues. The CDR3 reads CASSIRGVRGYTF. CDR3 coding DNA: TGTGCCAGCAGCATCAGGGGCGTGCGCGGCTACACCTTC.

The chain links TRBV5-1 to TRBJ2-3, with 7 bases lining up with TRBD2. Germline loops: CDR1 SGHRS, CDR2 YFSETQ. V shed 3 bases, J shed 0 bases, and the junction held 7 bases outside the gene matches. This CDR3 has 16 amino acids. CDR3 coding DNA: TGCGCCAGCAGCTATACCACGACTAGCAGCACAGATACGCAGTATTTT. Its protein is CASSYTTTSSTDTQYF.

This chain uses TRBV6-5 with TRBJ1-5; TRBD1 aligns across 10 bases. The CDR3 is made up of 14 amino acids. CDR1 MNHEY and CDR2 SVGAGI come from the germline V gene. V lost 5 bases, J lost 4 bases, and 2 bases stayed unmatched. The CDR3 DNA is TGTGCCAGCAGTGGGACAGGGGCAAATCAGCCCCAGCATTTT. It yields the protein CASSGTGANQPQHF.

V and J are TRBV5-4 and TRBJ2-7; D not resolved. The CDR3 has 15 amino acids. Looked up from germline, CDR1 is SGHNT and CDR2 is YYREEE (reference sequence). The V end lost 4 bases, the J end lost 0 bases, and 14 bases lay between the germline ends. The CDR3 DNA reads as TGTGCCAGCAGCCGGGTAGGCCCGAGCTCCTACGAGCAGTACTTC. It encodes CASSRVGPSSYEQYF.

The rearrangement joins TRBV28 to TRBJ1-5; D not certain. This CDR3 has 16 residues. CDR1 is MDHEN, CDR2 SYDVKM, per germline. With 4 bases removed from V and 5 bases from J, the gap between germline ends came to 18 bases. The CDR3 bases are TGTGCCAGCAGTTGGGGATCATCGTTTGTTTATCAGCCCCAGCATTTT. Residues: CASSWGSSFVYQPQHF.

This chain joins TRBV5-1 and TRBJ2-7; TRBD2 agrees at 8 bases. J was trimmed by 0 bases and V by 4 bases; bases with no gene match: 9. The CDR3 totals 16 residues. Germline V gives CDR1 SGHRS, CDR2 YFSETQ. The CDR3: CASSVGSSGYSYEQYF. CDR3 in DNA: TGCGCCAGCAGCGTAGGTTCTAGCGGGTACTCCTACGAGCAGTACTTC.

As for this clone: Within the sample, other DNA sequences also encode this same CDR3. The chain links TRBV18 to TRBJ1-2, with TRBD1 matching over 9 bases. Germline values: CDR1 KGHSH, CDR2 LQKENI. The ends lost 2 bases at V and 5 bases at J; junction bases unmatched: 3. There are 14 residues in the CDR3. CDR3 loop: CASSPGTGNYGYTF. The DNA of the CDR3 is TGTGCCAGCTCACCAGGGACAGGGAATTATGGCTACACCTTC. The variable domain in full, with the rest retrieved from reference TRBV18 and TRBJ1-2, is NAGVMQNPRHLVRRRGQEARLRCSPMKGHSHVYWYRQLPEEGLKFMVYLQKENIIDESGMPKERFSAEFPKEGPSILRIQQVVRGDSAAYFCASSPGTGNYGYTFGSGTRLTVV.

On this clone itself: This specimen includes other DNA sequences encoding the same CDR3. This rearrangement joins TRBV7-2 to TRBJ2-3; 7 bases match TRBD2. This CDR3 is built from 15 residues. The J segment lost 1 base and the V segment lost 3 bases, leaving 4 bases of the junction unmatched. The germline V gene encodes CDR1 SGHTA and CDR2 FQGNSA. As DNA, the CDR3 is TGTGCCAGCAGCTTGGCTAGCGGCCGCACAGATACGCAGTATTTT. Amino acid sequence: CASSLASGRTDTQYF.

A note on this clone: The sample has other DNA sequences that encode this CDR3 too. The chain carries TRBV4-1 and TRBJ2-1, with TRBD2 matching 9 bases. From germline, CDR1 is MGHRA and CDR2 YSYEKL. J gave up 4 bases and V 0 bases, and 4 bases lay outside the gene matches. This CDR3 has 16 residues. DNA of the CDR3: TGCGCCAGCAGCCAAGACGGGCTAGCGGGATACAATGAGCAGTTCTTC. Its protein product is CASSQDGLAGYNEQFF.

This chain connects TRBV6-1 to TRBJ1-5; D is ambiguous. Germline CDR1 MNHNS, CDR2 SASEGT. V lost 3 bases to trimming and J lost 4 bases, with 13 bases between them. The CDR3 covers 15 residues. CDR3 in amino acids: CASSESIQLNQPQHF. The DNA of the CDR3 is TGTGCCAGCAGTGAGAGCATCCAGCTAAATCAGCCCCAGCATTTT.

The chain joins TRBV7-8 to TRBJ1-1, with D possibly being TRBD1 (5 bases). This CDR3 has 13 amino acids. Germline CDR1 and CDR2: SGHVS and FQNEAQ. With 6 bases removed from V and 0 bases from J, the gap between germline ends came to 8 bases. In nucleotides, the CDR3 is TGTGCCAGCAGACGGGACCTGAACACTGAAGCTTTCTTT. It translates to CASRRDLNTEAFF.

The rearrangement links TRBV28 to TRBJ1-1; 8 nucleotides line up with TRBD1. CDR1 and CDR2 (germline): MDHEN, SYDVKM. Germline trimming cut 7 bases from V and 5 bases from J; bases unmatched to any gene: 21. This CDR3 is 18 amino acids long. This CDR3 is CASTQNSPRQGKRTEAFF. The CDR3 DNA is TGTGCCAGCACCCAAAATTCCCCCCGACAGGGGAAGAGGACTGAAGCTTTCTTT.

A single count supports this clone. The chain combines TRBV5-1 with TRBJ2-1; TRBD2 agrees at 7 bases. Trimming at V came to 0 bases and at J to 1 base, leaving 7 bases not matched to a gene. This CDR3 is built from 17 residues. Germline lookup yields CDR1 SGHRS and CDR2 YFSETQ. CDR3 region: CASSLAPAGRSYNEQFF. As DNA, the CDR3 is TGCGCCAGCAGCTTGGCCCCAGCCGGGAGGTCCTACAATGAGCAGTTCTTC.

This clone was detected once. The V gene is TRBV19, the J gene TRBJ1-2; TRBD1 matches at 10 bases. V lost 1 base and J lost 8; bases outside the gene matches: 10. The CDR3 consists of 16 residues. Germline CDR1 is LNHDA and CDR2 is SQIVND (reference sequence). The DNA for the CDR3 is TGTGCCAGTAGTATAGGCACCGGACAGGGGGGATTCGGCTACACCTTC. Its translation: CASSIGTGQGGFGYTF.

The CDR3 protein is CASSPQRPGVDTQYF. The DNA of the CDR3 is TGTGCCAGCAGCCCCCAGCGACCTGGTGTGGATACGCAGTATTTT. This chain uses TRBV5-6 with TRBJ2-3; D is unclear. V lost 4 bases and J 6 bases, leaving 18 bases between the germline ends. This CDR3 spans 15 amino acids. CDR1 SGHDT and CDR2 YYEEEE come from the germline V gene.

The chain's CDR3 is CASSSLRDRGQFF. The CDR3 nucleotides are TGTGCCAGCAGCAGCTTAAGGGACAGGGGGCAGTTCTTC. The chain is built from TRBV13 and TRBJ2-1, with 10 bases matching TRBD1. J was trimmed by 12 bases and V by 5 bases; bases with no gene match: 7. The CDR3 extends over 13 amino acids. Per the germline V gene, CDR1 is PRHDT and CDR2 is FYEKMQ (reference sequence). The whole variable domain, remainder taken from reference TRBV13 and TRBJ2-1, is AAGVIQSPRHLIKEKRETATLKCYPIPRHDTVYWYQQGPGQDPQFLISFYEKMQSDKGSIPDRFSAQQFSDYHSELNMSSLELGDSALYFCASSSLRDRGQFFGPGTRLTVL.

A remark on this clone: Other DNA sequences in this sample translate to the same CDR3. The V and J genes are TRBV28 and TRBJ2-1; D is ambiguous. Germline CDR1 and CDR2: MDHEN and SYDVKM. V was clipped by 5 bases and J by 7 bases, with 6 bases between them. CDR3 size: 11 residues. The CDR3 region is CASSSRNEQFF. Written as DNA, the CDR3 is TGTGCCAGCAGTAGCCGTAATGAGCAGTTCTTC.

V is TRBV6-1 and J is TRBJ2-7; D might be TRBD2 (6 bases). This CDR3 has 15 amino acids. CDR1 and CDR2 (germline): MNHNS, SASEGT. Trimming cost V 2 bases and J 3 bases, with 14 bases left between them. In DNA, the CDR3 is TGTGCCAGCAGTGAACGGGACTTCGTAGACTACGAGCAGTACTTC. Amino acid sequence: CASSERDFVDYEQYF.

This chain joins TRBV7-6 and TRBJ2-7; 7 bases are shared with TRBD1. Per germline, CDR1 SGHVS and CDR2 FNYEAQ. Losses at the gene ends were 4 bases for V and 3 bases for J; bases not matched to a gene: 3. The CDR3 contains 13 residues. The CDR3 region has the DNA TGTGCCAGCAGCTGGGACAGAAACTACGAGCAGTACTTC. Translation gives CASSWDRNYEQYF.

The rearrangement links TRBV9 to TRBJ1-2; D is unclear. The germline gives CDR1 SGDLS, CDR2 YYNGEE. The CDR3 totals 13 residues. Trimming cost V 4 bases and J 3 bases, with 10 bases left between them. The DNA for the CDR3 is TGTGCCAGCAGCCCCTCCCCAGACTATGGCTACACCTTC. This codes for CASSPSPDYGYTF.

The chain couples TRBV2 to TRBJ1-2, with no clear D. V was shortened by 0 bases and J by 8 bases, with 10 bases between the two germline ends. The CDR3 length is 13 residues. Germline lookup yields CDR1 SNHLY and CDR2 FYNNEI. The DNA for the CDR3 is TGTGCCAGCAGTGAAGCCCCGTCCTGGGGCTACACCTTC. Translating gives CASSEAPSWGYTF. The full variable domain, with the rest looked up from reference TRBV2 and TRBJ1-2, is EPEVTQTPSHQVTQMGQEVILRCVPISNHLYFYWYRQILGQKVEFLVSFYNNEISEKSEIFDDQFSVERPDGSNFTLKIRSTKLEDSAMYFCASSEAPSWGYTFGSGTRLTVV.

V is TRBV29-1 and J is TRBJ2-7; a possible D gene is TRBD2 (6 bases). The germline V gene has CDR1 SQVTM and CDR2 ANQGSEA. This CDR3 contains 13 residues. V shed 6 bases and J shed 2 bases, with 14 bases lying between them. The CDR3 region has the DNA TGCAGCGTACACATAGCGGTGACCTACGAGCAGTACTTC. Translated: CSVHIAVTYEQYF.

As for this clone: This same CDR3 is encoded by further DNA sequences in the sample. The chain employs TRBV27 and TRBJ2-5; D is uncertain. The V gene lost 5 bases and the J gene lost 7 bases, with 8 bases spanning the gap. This CDR3 region has 11 residues. Germline V gene data show CDR1 as MNHEY and CDR2 as SMNVEV (reference sequence). The CDR3 loop is CASSLRGTQYF. For the CDR3, the DNA is TGTGCCAGCAGTCTCCGAGGGACCCAGTACTTC.

This chain uses TRBV18 with TRBJ1-2; D uncertain. CDR3 length: 14 amino acids. Deletions cut 0 bases from V and 4 bases from J, with 9 bases between. Germline assignment: CDR1 KGHSH and CDR2 LQKENI. The DNA for the CDR3 is TGTGCCAGCTCACCACCCGCGGTAGTCTATGGCTACACCTTC. Encoded protein: CASSPPAVVYGYTF.